This entry describes one T cell receptor (beta chain). Clones were sequenced by immunoSEQ multiplex PCR, and TCRdb holds only the in-frame ones, with some missing. The sample has 400,000 to 500,000 clones; roughly 90% are singletons. Clinical history reported by participants formed the basis on which cohorts were assigned. Before being deemed recovered, Cohort 3 donors had two negative PCRs, clearance, or symptom resolution. The data originate from a study of blood T cell repertoires in COVID-19. The CDR3 is 14 residues long. Germline V gene lookup returns CDR1 SNHLY and CDR2 FYNNEI. Between the trimmed V and J ends, which lost 7 bases and 7 bases, there was a span of 19 bases.

This TCR was sampled from a woman aged 35 to 49 who had recovered from COVID-19. J is TRBJ1-2 and V is TRBV2; possibly TRBD1 for D (6 bases). The sample taken for sequencing was PBMCs or T cells enriched from blood (not recorded which). The CDR3 nucleotides read TGTGCCAGCAACACGAAACAGGGAGGGGCTGGCTACACCTTC. Encoded protein: CASNTKQGGAGYTF.